The present entry profiles one T cell receptor (beta chain) with its context. Antigen unknown. The CDR3 runs to 15 residues. The germline gives CDR1 MNHNS, CDR2 SASEGT. V trimming: 7 bases; J trimming: 3 bases; junction bases outside the gene matches: 11. Assay used: immunoSEQ multiplex PCR; TCRdb lists only in-frame clones, some missing. This repertoire shows tens of thousands of clones, around 78% found once; its top ten account for 3% to 4%. This sample was included in a study of T cells in narcolepsy. Study background: Patients with NT1 or NT2 and healthy control donors were enrolled.

Study results and limitations: Blood of same and different patients, but not healthy controls, reportedly held recurring autoreactive clonotypes. HCRT-specific and TRIB2-specific autoreactive clonotypes appeared among same-patient CSF and blood CD4+ clonotypes. Autoreactive clone sequences were missing from some blood memory CD4+ repertoires.

Sequencing was done on a sample of CD45RA- memory CD4+ T cells from PBMCs. The clonotype comes from a human donor with narcolepsy. The chain uses TRBV6-1 and TRBJ1-1, with 7 bases lining up with TRBD1. The CDR3 loop reads CASNLGQVWDTEAFF. The CDR3 coding sequence is TGTGCCAGCAATCTAGGACAGGTATGGGACACTGAAGCTTTCTTT.